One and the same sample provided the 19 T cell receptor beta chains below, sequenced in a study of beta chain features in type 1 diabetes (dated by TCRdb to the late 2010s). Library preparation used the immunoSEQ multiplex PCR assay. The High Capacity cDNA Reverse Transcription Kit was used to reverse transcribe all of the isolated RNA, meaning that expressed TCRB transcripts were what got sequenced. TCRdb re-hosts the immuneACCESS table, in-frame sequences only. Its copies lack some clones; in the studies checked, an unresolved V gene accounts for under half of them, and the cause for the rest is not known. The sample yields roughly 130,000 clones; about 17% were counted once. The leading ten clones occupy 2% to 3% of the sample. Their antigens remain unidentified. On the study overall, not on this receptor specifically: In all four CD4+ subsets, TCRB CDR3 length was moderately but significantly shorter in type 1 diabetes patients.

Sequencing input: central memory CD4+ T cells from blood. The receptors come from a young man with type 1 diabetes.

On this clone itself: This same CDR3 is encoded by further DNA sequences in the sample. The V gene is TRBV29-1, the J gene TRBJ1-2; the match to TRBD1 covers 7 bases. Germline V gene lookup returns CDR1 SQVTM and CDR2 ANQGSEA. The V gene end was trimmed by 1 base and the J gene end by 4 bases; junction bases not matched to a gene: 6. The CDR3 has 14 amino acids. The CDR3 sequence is CSVEGRGRSYGYTF. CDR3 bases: TGCAGCGTTGAAGGTAGGGGGCGCAGCTATGGCTACACCTTC.

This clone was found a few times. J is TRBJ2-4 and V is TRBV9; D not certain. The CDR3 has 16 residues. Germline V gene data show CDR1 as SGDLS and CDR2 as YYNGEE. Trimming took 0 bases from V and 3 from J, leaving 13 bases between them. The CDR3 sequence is CASSVAPQLDKNIQYF. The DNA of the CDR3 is TGTGCCAGCAGCGTAGCTCCCCAATTGGACAAAAACATTCAGTACTTC.

The DNA of the CDR3 is TGTGCCAGCAGCCCCGGGACGGAAAAGGGCTACACCTTC. Its translation: CASSPGTEKGYTF. The V call is TRBV7-9, the J call TRBJ1-2; D is possibly TRBD1 (5 bases). This CDR3 has 13 amino acids. Germline CDR1 reads SEHNR; CDR2 reads FQNEAQ (reference sequence). Trimming shortened V by 5 bases and J by 8 bases, and 15 bases separated the two germline ends.

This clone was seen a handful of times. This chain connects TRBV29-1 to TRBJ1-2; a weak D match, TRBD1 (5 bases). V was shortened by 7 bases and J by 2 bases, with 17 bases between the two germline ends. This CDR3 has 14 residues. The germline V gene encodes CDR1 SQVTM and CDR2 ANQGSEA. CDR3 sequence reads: CSAEGRGLNYGYTF. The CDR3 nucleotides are TGCAGCGCTGAGGGTAGGGGCCTGAACTATGGCTACACCTTC.

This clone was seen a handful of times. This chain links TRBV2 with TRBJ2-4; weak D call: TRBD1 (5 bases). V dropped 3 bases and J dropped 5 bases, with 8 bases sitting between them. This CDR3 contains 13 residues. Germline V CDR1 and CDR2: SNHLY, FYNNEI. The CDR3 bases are TGTGCCAGCAGTGAGCAAGGGGAAAACATTCAGTACTTC. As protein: CASSEQGENIQYF.

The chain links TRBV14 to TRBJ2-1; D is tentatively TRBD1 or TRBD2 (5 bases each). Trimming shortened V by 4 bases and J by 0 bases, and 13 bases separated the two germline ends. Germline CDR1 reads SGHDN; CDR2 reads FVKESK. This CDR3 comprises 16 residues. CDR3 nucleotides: TGTGCCAGCAGCCTTTGGGACGCGGGCTCCTACAATGAGCAGTTCTTC. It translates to CASSLWDAGSYNEQFF. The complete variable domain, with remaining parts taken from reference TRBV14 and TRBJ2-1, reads EAGVTQFPSHSVIEKGQTVTLRCDPISGHDNLYWYRRVMGKEIKFLLHFVKESKQDESGMPNNRFLAERTGGTYSTLKVQPAELEDSGVYFCASSLWDAGSYNEQFFGPGTRLTVL.

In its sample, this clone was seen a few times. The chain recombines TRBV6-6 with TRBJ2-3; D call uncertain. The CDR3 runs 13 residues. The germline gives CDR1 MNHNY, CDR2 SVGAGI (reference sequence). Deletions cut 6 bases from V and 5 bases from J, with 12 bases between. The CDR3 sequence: CASSPRPIDTQYF. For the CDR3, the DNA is TGTGCCAGCAGCCCACGACCTATAGATACGCAGTATTTT.

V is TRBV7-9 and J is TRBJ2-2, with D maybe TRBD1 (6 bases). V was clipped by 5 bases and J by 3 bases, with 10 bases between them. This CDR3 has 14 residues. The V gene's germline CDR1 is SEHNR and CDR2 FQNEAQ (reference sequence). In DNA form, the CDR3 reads TGTGCCAGCAGCCCCGGACAGTACACCGGGGAGCTGTTTTTT. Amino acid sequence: CASSPGQYTGELFF.

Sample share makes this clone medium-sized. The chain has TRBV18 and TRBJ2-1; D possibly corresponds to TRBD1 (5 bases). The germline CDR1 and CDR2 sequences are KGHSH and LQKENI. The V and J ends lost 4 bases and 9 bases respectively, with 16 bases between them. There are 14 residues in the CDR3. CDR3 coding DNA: TGTGCCAGCTCACGACAGAAACCGGAAGGTGAGCAGTTCTTC. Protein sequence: CASSRQKPEGEQFF.

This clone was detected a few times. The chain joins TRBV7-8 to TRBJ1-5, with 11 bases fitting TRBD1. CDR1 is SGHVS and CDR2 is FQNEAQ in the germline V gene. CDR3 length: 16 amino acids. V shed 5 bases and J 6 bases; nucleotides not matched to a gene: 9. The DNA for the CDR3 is TGTGCCAGCAGCATATCAGGACAGGGGGCGACTCAGCCCCAGCATTTT. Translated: CASSISGQGATQPQHF.

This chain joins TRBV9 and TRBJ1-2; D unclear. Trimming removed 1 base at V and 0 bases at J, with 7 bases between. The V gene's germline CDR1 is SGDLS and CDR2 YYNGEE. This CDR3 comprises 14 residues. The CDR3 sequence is CASSVTDANYGYTF. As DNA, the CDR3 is TGTGCCAGCAGCGTAACCGACGCTAACTATGGCTACACCTTC.

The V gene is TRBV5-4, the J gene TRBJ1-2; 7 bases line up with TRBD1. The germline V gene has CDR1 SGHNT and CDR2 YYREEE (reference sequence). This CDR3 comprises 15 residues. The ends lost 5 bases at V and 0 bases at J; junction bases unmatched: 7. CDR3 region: CASSAGQAANYGYTF. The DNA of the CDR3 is TGTGCCAGCAGTGCCGGACAGGCAGCTAACTATGGCTACACCTTC.

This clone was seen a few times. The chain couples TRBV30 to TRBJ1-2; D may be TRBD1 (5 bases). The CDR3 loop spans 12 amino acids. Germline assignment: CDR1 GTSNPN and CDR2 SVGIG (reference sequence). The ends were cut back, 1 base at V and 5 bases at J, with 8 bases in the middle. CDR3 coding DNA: TGTGCCTGGAGTGGTGGGGCATATGGCTACACCTTC. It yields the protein CAWSGGAYGYTF.

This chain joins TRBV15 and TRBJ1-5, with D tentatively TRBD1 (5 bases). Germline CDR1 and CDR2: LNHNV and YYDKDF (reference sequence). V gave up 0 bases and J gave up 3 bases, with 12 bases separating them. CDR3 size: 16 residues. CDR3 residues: CATSRDARGFNQPQHF. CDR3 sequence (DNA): TGTGCCACCAGCAGAGATGCGCGGGGGTTCAATCAGCCCCAGCATTTT.

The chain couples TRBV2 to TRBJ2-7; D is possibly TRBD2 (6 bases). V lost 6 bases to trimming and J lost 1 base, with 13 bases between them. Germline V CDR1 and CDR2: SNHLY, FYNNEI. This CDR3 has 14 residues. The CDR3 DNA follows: TGTGCCAGCAGCCCGGACTACCGTTCCTACGAGCAGTACTTC. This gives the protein CASSPDYRSYEQYF.

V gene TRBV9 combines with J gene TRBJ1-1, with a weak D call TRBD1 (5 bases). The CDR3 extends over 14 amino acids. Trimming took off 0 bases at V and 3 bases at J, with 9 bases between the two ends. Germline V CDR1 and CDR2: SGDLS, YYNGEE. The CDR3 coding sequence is TGTGCCAGCAGCGTAGAGGGGATCTACACTGAAGCTTTCTTT. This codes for CASSVEGIYTEAFF.

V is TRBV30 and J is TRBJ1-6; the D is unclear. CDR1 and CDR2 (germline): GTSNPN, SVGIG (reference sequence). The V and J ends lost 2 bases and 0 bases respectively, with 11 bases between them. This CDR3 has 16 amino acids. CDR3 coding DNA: TGTGCCTGGAGTCCTAAGAAGAGCTCCTATAATTCACCCCTCCACTTT. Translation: CAWSPKKSSYNSPLHF.

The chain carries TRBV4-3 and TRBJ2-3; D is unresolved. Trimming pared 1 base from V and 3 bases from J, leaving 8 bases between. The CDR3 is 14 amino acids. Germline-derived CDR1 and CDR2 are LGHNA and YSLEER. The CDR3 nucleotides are TGCGCCAGCAGCCAAGGGATCGGGACAGATACGCAGTATTTT. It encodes CASSQGIGTDTQYF.

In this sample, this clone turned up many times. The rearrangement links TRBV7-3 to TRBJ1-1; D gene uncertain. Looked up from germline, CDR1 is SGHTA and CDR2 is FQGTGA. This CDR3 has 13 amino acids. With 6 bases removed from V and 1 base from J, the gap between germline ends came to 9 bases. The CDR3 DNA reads TGTGCCAGCAGTACCAGCGCGAACACTGAAGCTTTCTTT. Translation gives CASSTSANTEAFF.